The present entry profiles one T cell receptor (beta chain) with its context. Sequenced by immunoSEQ multiplex PCR; TCRdb stores in-frame clones only, minus some. The table lists approximately 73,000 clones, over 80% of them singletons. The data derive from a study of technical replicates of blood from several donors. This TCR was sampled from a human donor in good health. Material: T cells isolated from PBMCs.

Here the CDR3 reads CASSFDSGRFYEQYF. The CDR3 nucleotides read TGTGCCAGCAGTTTCGATAGCGGGAGATTCTACGAGCAGTACTTC. The chain employs TRBV27 and TRBJ2-7; TRBD2 aligns across 9 bases. CDR3 length: 15 residues. Germline lookup yields CDR1 MNHEY and CDR2 SMNVEV (reference sequence). The J segment lost 3 bases and the V segment lost 3 bases, leaving 6 bases of the junction unmatched.